The source of this T cell receptor (beta chain) is a study of Graves' ophthalmopathy and Graves' hyperthyroidism. Overall study: Hyperthyroidism was considered stable when no ophthalmopathy appeared within 18 months of follow-up. Study results and caveats: Blood contained most expanded thyroid clonotypes exceeding 0.001 frequency.

The authors amplified TCR beta CDR3 regions from RNA transcripts. HTBI primers primed a first-round RT-PCR, and a second-round multiplex PCR followed. TCRdb fed the multiplex PCR reads into MiXCR, producing one record per CDR3 protein. The sample yields around 1,000,000 distinct CDR3 sequences, about two fifths seen once. This clonotype was counted many times. Its specificity is unknown. The CDR3 consists of 15 residues. The V and J ends lost 3 bases and 2 bases respectively, with 16 bases between them. CDR1 is SQVTM and CDR2 is ANQGSEA in the germline V gene. The receptor's source is an adult man with Graves' hyperthyroidism. This rearrangement joins TRBV29-1 to TRBJ1-2, with a possible D match to TRBD1 (6 bases). The source material was peripheral blood or thyroid tissue (not recorded which). CDR3 sequence reads: CSVDFYGQGNYGYTF. The CDR3 DNA is TGCAGCGTTGATTTTTACGGGCAGGGGAACTATGGCTACACCTTC.